This T cell receptor beta chain was sequenced in a study of identical twins (dated by TCRdb to the mid-2010s). Notes on the research overall: To test whether fetal clonotypes persist, the study used deep sequencing on TCR alpha and beta repertoires from monozygotic twins, unrelated adults of various ages, and cord blood. Replicate twin experiments were performed at different times using different library preparation protocols to rule out contamination. Results and caveats for the whole study, not just this receptor: Zero-insertion analyses could be partly confounded by invariant T cells such as MAIT and iNKT, although diverse VJ usage argued against such confounding for most clonotypes. Fewer insertions were carried by abundant cord blood beta clonotypes, a similar but weaker trend appeared in young adult naive repertoires, and no such trend appeared in memory repertoires. Compared with coincidental sharing between unrelated individuals, out-of-frame TCR alpha sequences shared between twins showed an excess of sequences with low generation probability. Conclusions relied on cross-sectional statistical analysis, since the same donors could not be followed over many years. In monozygotic twins, out-of-frame TCR alpha sharing was systematically underestimated by recombination models, although the models agreed with sharing between unrelated individuals. In beta out-of-frame sequences, excess twin sharing was weaker, because having fewer shared sequences lowered the signal-to-noise ratio.

All donors were healthy Caucasians. Three pairs of female monozygotic twins, all aged about 18 to 30 years, made up the twin cohort. Positive isolation kits from Invitrogen were used to isolate the CD4+ and CD8+ T cell populations. Germline trimming amounts to 3 bases on V and 3 bases on J, with 7 as the count of junction bases outside the gene matches. From a lookup of the germline V gene, CDR1 and CDR2 are MNHEY and SVGAGI. There are 15 amino acids in the CDR3, from cysteine to phenylalanine inclusive. Solely the CDR3 DNA is kept, with 45 bases framed from the first base. The library was made by 5' RACE. Sequencing relied on an Illumina HiSeq 2000. A universal primer binding site was added through template switching, and the final cDNA carried a unique molecular identifier so that TCR cDNA molecules could be counted accurately. Specific primers in the conserved constant-segment region were used to synthesize first-strand cDNA for the TCR alpha and beta chains. To control for contamination, every cDNA library carried two barcodes: a SMART-Mk sample barcode plus Illumina barcodes. TruSeq adapter sequences along with Illumina sample barcodes were introduced in two successive PCR steps. TCR alpha and beta cDNA libraries were sequenced on the Illumina HiSeq platform with custom primers. In the source study's methods: MiGEC was used to process raw reads and extract unique molecular identifiers, and MiXCR was used to find CDR3 positions. Recombination models were inferred per individual with the repgenHMM and IGoR tools using an EM algorithm. Shared clonotype analysis was performed with the tcR package in R, normalizing sharing by the product of cloneset sizes. Out-of-frame nonproductive sequences were analyzed to study raw recombination free of thymic and clonal selection effects. TCRdb trimmed the raw reads at Q25, called clones with MiXCR and kept productive beta chains. Each entry merges the rows of one CDR3 protein and shows their most common DNA and genes. TCRdb's processing, not the authors', yielded these V and J calls. In this sample the table shows about 530,000 distinct CDR3 sequences, under 25% of which occur a single time. The ten largest account for around 0.5% of the sample.

About this clonotype itself: The target of this receptor is not known. Nothing much larger sits one base from this clone, and base qualities are not available.

These data also formed part of another study, on yellow fever vaccine responses in identical twins. Per that second paper: The authors reported that the T cell response to vaccination in identical twins appeared partly convergent and partly personalized. In the study, vaccine-responding T cell clones were precisely tracked in identical twins.

The sample comprised CD4+ T cells sorted from blood. The receptor was isolated from a woman under 30 in good health. Recombination connected TRBV6-5 to TRBJ2-7; TRBD1 lines up with 8 middle nucleotides. The CDR3 has the sequence CASSYRQGASYEQYF. The DNA sequence is as follows: TGTGCCAGCAGTTATCGTCAGGGGGCAAGCTACGAGCAGTACTTC.